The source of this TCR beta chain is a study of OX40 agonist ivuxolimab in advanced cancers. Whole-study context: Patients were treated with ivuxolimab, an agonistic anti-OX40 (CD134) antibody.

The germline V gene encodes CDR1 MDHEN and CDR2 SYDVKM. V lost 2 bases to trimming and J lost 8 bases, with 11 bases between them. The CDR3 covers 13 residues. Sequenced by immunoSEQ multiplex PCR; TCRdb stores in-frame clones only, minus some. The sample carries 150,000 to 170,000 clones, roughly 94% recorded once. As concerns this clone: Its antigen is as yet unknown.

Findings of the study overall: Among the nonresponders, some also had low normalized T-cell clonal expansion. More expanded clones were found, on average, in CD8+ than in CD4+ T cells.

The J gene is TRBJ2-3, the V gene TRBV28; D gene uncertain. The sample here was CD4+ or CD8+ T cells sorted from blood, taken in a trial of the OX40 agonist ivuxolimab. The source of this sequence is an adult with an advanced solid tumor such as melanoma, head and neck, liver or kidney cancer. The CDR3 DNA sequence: TGTGCCAGCAGTTTAGGGTTGGGCGCTACGCAGTATTTT. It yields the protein CASSLGLGATQYF.